The rows below give T cell receptor beta chains drawn from one sample of a study of Graves' ophthalmopathy and Graves' hyperthyroidism. TCRdb recomputed calls from the multiplex PCR reads with MiXCR, one row per CDR3 protein. The sample holds 350,000 to 400,000 distinct CDR3 sequences; 15% to 20% are singletons and the top ten take 1.6%. Sequencing input: peripheral blood. The origin of the receptors is a woman in her late teens or twenties with Graves' ophthalmopathy. The CDR3 runs from the conserved cysteine through the conserved F or W. The D gene is left open where the match is weak. The size field is filled for only some rows; it gives once, few, many or a size class.

>TRBJ1-5|many|TRBV19|TRBD1
TGTGCCAGTAGTTCCAGGGGGCTCGGCAATCAGCCCCAGCATTTT
CASSSRGLGNQPQHF
>TRBJ1-2|few|TRBV6-1|.
TGTGCCAGCAGTGAACGAGGCTACACCTTC
CASSERGYTF
>TRBJ2-5|many|TRBV28|.
TGTGCCAGCGGTCCCACGGTCCAAGAGACCCAGTACTTC
CASGPTVQETQYF
>TRBJ2-7|many|TRBV27|.
TGTGCCAGCAGTTTGTTTGGCGGGGTTCCCTACGAGCAGTACTTC
CASSLFGGVPYEQYF
>TRBJ2-5|few|TRBV3-1|.
TGTGCCAGCAGCCAGGGCACCACAAAACAAGAGACCCAGTACTTC
CASSQGTTKQETQYF
>TRBJ1-2|.|TRBV6-5|TRBD1
TGTGCCAGCAGTTACGAGGGGACAGGGACTTATGGCTACACCTTC
CASSYEGTGTYGYTF
>TRBJ2-7|many|TRBV4-1|.
TGCGCCAGCAGCCAACGGGCAGGGTACGAGCAGTACTTC
CASSQRAGYEQYF
>TRBJ2-7|few|TRBV6-5|TRBD2
TGTGCCAGCAGTTACCCGCGGGGGATGGGCTCCTACGAGCAGTACTTC
CASSYPRGMGSYEQYF
>TRBJ2-7|few|TRBV7-8|.
TGTGCCAGCAGCTTAGGGCGGCTAGACAGCAACGAGCAGTACTTC
CASSLGRLDSNEQYF
>TRBJ2-5|many|TRBV18|.
TGTGCCAGCTCACCTTCCGGACCGGGGACCCAAGAGACCCAGTACTTC
CASSPSGPGTQETQYF
>TRBJ1-5|many|TRBV12-3/TRBV12-4|TRBD1
TGTGCCAGCAGAGACCCAGGGGGAATTCAGCCCCAGCATTTT
CASRDPGGIQPQHF
>TRBJ2-7|.|TRBV6-2/TRBV6-3|TRBD2
TGTGCCAGCAGCTTAGTTGGGACTAGCGGGTACTCCTACGAGCAGTACTTC
CASSLVGTSGYSYEQYF
>TRBJ2-7|many|TRBV4-3|.
TGCGCCAGCAGCCAAGAATTAGCGGTCTCCTACGAGCAGTACTTC
CASSQELAVSYEQYF
>TRBJ2-7|many|TRBV6-5|.
TGTGCCAGCACTCCTCCCGGAGGGCAGGGTGGTAGGAATTCCTGCGAGCAGTACTTC
CASTPPGGQGGRNSCEQYF
>TRBJ1-1|.|TRBV2|.
TGTGCCAGCTGTTGGACAAAGAGCACTGAAGCTTTCTTT
CASCWTKSTEAFF